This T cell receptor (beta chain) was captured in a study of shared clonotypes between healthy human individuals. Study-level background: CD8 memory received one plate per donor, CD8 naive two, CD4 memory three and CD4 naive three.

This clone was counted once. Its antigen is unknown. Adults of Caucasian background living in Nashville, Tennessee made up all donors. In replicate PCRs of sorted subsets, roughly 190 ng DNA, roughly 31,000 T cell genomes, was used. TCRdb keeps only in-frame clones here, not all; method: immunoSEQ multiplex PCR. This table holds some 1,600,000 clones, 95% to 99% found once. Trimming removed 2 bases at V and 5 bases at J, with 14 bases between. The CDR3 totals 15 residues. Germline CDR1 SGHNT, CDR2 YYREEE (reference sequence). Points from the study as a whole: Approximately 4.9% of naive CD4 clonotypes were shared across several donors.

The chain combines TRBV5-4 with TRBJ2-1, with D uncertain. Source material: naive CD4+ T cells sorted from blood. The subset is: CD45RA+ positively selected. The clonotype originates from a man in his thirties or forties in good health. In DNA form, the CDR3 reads TGTGCCAGCAGCTTATACGGGTTAGCACACAATGAGCAGTTCTTC. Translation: CASSLYGLAHNEQFF.